A selection of T cell receptor beta chains follows, all from one sample in a study of siplizumab effects on memory and regulatory T cells. Method: immunoSEQ multiplex PCR; TCRdb's copy keeps in-frame clones and lacks some. The sample yields around 87,000 clones, 90% seen once. The sequencing input was CD4+ T cells sorted from blood. The receptors here all came from a human donor in good health. Each CDR3 is given with its conserved first and last residue.

J gene	V gene	CDR3 protein
TRBJ1-1	TRBV15	CATSRDEKGRETEAFF
TRBJ1-2	TRBV18	CASSQDRVNGYTF
TRBJ2-7	TRBV4-1	CASSQTARKRGDEQYF
TRBJ1-4	TRBV6-5	CASSPGFGEKLFF
TRBJ1-6	TRBV7-9	CASSFGASGSPLHF
TRBJ2-7	TRBV30	CAWTPGQGAWEQYF
TRBJ2-3	TRBV27	CASSLLGRTSGSTDTQYF
TRBJ1-2	TRBV30	CAWSLGGYGYGYTF
TRBJ2-1	TRBV5-1	CASSAQTSGRSYNEQFF
TRBJ2-3	TRBV10-2	CASSDRRISTDTQYF
TRBJ2-1	TRBV29-1	CSGRLSSYNEQFF
TRBJ2-7	TRBV15	CATSSMPASVNEQYF
TRBJ1-1	TRBV28	CASSHGTRGPEEMNTEAFF
TRBJ2-3	TRBV30	CAWSAGMGTDTQYF
TRBJ2-1	TRBV5-1	CASSLEGRSSGPLFF
TRBJ1-1	TRBV2	CASSGLGNTEAFF
TRBJ1-4	TRBV29-1	CSVGGPNEKLFF
TRBJ2-1	TRBV9	CASSVGQGRHNEQFF
TRBJ1-2	TRBV5-4	CASSLSGSQAYGYTF
TRBJ2-7	TRBV6-7	CASSYSATSGIMYEQYF
TRBJ1-2	TRBV6-1	CASTKIGGGGYTF
TRBJ2-3	TRBV6-6	CASSYSPTDTQYF
TRBJ2-3	TRBV5-5	CASSPGLASDTQYF
TRBJ2-5	TRBV5-4	CATGGAETQYF
TRBJ2-4	TRBV28	CASSDGVRAKNIQYF
TRBJ2-3	TRBV5-1	CASSLAGASTDTQYF
TRBJ2-5	TRBV5-4	CASSLAQGETQYF
TRBJ2-5	TRBV18	CASSATGGQYQETQYF
TRBJ2-5	TRBV7-9	CASSWGGETQYF
TRBJ1-2	TRBV9	CASSGTGGYGYTF
TRBJ2-7	TRBV6-5	CATLEWGAYEQYF
TRBJ2-7	TRBV5-5	CASSWGTVLTYEQYF
TRBJ1-5	TRBV7-8	CASSLDTYQPQHF
TRBJ1-2	TRBV30	CAWSVPANYGYTF